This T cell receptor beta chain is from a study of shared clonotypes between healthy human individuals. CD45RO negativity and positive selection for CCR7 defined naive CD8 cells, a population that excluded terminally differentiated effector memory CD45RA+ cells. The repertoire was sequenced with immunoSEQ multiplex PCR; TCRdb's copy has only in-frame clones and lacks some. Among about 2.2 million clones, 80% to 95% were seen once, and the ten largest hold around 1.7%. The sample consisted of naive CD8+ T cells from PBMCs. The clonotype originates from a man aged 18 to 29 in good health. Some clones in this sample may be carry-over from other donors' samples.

CDR3 DNA: TGTGCCAGCAGCGGGCAGGGGGCGCGCACCGAGACCCAGTACTTC. Translation gives CASSGQGARTETQYF. The gene calls are TRBV7-9 and TRBJ2-5; 8 bases line up with TRBD1. Germline V lookup: CDR1 SEHNR, CDR2 FQNEAQ (reference sequence). V lost 5 bases, J lost 5 bases, and 10 bases stayed unmatched. This CDR3 spans 15 amino acids.